This TCR beta chain was retrieved from a study of monozygotic twins with inflammatory bowel disease. UMIs incorporating a 6-nucleotide sample barcode were appended by means of template switching. TCRdb reprocessed the 5' RACE reads; each CDR3 protein has one entry and no DNA is given. The sample table sets out some 440,000 distinct CDR3 sequences. Per the germline V gene, CDR1 is SGHRS and CDR2 is YFSETQ. This CDR3 is 16 amino acids long. Sequencing was carried out using blood. This chain connects TRBV5-1 to TRBJ2-1; TCRdb reports TRBD1, a call that lacks DNA to check it against. The receptor was isolated from a human donor with ulcerative colitis or Crohn's disease, or a healthy co-twin of an affected twin (not recorded which). CDR3 amino acids: CASSLAGRGAHNEQFF. Full variable domain (rest looked up from reference TRBV5-1 and TRBJ2-1): KAGVTQTPRYLIKTRGQQVTLSCSPISGHRSVSWYQQTPGQGLQFLFEYFSETQRNKGNFPGRFSGRQFSNSRSEMNVSTLELGDSALYLCASSLAGRGAHNEQFFGPGTRLTVL.